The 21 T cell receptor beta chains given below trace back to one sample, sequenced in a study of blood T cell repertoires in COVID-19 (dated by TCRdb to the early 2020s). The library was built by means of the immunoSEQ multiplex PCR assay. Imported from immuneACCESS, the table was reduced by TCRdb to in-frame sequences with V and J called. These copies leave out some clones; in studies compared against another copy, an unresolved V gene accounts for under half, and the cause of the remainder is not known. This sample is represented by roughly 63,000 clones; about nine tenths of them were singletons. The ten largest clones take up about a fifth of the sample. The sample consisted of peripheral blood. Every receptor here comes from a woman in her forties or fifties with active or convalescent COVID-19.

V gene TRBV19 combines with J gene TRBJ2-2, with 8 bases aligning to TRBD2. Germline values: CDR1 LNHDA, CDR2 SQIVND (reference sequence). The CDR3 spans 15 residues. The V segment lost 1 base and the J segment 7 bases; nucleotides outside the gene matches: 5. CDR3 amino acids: CASSIGGAGVGELFF. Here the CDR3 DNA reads TGTGCCAGTAGTATAGGAGGAGCGGGAGTCGGGGAGCTGTTTTTT.

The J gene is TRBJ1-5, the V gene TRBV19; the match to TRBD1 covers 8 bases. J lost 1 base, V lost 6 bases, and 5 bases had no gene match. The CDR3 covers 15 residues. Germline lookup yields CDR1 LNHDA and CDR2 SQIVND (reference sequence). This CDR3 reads CASSDRGGSNQPQHF. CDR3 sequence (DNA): TGTGCCAGTAGCGACAGGGGCGGAAGCAATCAGCCCCAGCATTTT.

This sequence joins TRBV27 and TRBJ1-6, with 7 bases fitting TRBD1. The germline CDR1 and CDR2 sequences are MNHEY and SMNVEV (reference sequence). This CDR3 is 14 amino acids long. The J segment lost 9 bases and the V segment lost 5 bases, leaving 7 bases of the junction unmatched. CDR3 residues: CASSLRQGASPLHF. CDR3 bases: TGTGCCAGCAGTCTTCGACAGGGTGCTTCACCCCTCCACTTT.

CDR3 sequence (DNA): TGTGCCAGCTCACCAGCGGGAGGGCTGCCGTGGGAGACCCAGTACTTC. Translated: CASSPAGGLPWETQYF. The rearrangement uses TRBV18 and TRBJ2-5; 9 positions match TRBD2. Germline CDR1 reads KGHSH; CDR2 reads LQKENI. V was pared by 2 bases and J by 5 bases, with 9 bases of the junction left unmatched. The CDR3 totals 16 residues.

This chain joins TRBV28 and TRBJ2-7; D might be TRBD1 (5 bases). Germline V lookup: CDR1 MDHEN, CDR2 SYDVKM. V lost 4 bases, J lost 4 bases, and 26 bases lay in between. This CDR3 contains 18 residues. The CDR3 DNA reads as TGTGCCAGCAGTTCCCCCCAGCGTGGACACGTTCTTGCTTACGAGCAGTACTTC. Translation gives CASSSPQRGHVLAYEQYF.

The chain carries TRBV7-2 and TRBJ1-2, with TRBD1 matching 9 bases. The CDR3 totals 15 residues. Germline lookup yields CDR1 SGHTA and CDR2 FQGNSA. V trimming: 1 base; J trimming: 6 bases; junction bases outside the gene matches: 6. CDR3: CASSLGRWTGDGYTF. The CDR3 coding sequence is TGTGCCAGCAGCTTAGGTCGTTGGACAGGGGATGGCTACACCTTC.

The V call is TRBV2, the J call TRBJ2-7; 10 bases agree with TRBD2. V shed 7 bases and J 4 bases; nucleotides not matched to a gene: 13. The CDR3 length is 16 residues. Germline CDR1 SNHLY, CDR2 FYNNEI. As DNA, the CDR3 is TGTGCCAGCAACGGAGCCGCGGCTAGCGGGAGATACGAGCAGTACTTC. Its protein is CASNGAAASGRYEQYF.

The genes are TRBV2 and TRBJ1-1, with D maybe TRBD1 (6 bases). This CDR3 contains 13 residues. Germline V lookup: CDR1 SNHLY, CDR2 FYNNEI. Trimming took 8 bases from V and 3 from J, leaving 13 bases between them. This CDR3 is CASCSTGYTEAFF. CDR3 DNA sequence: TGTGCCAGCTGTTCCACAGGGTACACTGAAGCTTTCTTT.

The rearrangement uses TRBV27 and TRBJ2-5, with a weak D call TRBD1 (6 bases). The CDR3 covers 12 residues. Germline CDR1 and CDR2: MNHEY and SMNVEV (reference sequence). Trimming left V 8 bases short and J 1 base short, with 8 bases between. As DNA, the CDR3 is TGTGCCAGCCGAGGGGGCCAAGAGACCCAGTACTTC. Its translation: CASRGGQETQYF.

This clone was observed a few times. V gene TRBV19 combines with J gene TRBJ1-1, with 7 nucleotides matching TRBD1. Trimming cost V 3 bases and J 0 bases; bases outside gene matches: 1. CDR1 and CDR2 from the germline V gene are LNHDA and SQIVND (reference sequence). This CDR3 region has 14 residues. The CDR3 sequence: CASSIGQVNTEAFF. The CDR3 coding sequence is TGTGCCAGTAGTATCGGACAGGTGAACACTGAAGCTTTCTTT.

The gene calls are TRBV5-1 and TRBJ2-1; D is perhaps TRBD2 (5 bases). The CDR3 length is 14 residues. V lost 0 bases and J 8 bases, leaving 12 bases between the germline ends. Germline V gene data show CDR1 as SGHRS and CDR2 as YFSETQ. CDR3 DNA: TGCGCCAGCAGCTTGGGAACTAGAGCCGATGAGCAGTTCTTC. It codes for CASSLGTRADEQFF.

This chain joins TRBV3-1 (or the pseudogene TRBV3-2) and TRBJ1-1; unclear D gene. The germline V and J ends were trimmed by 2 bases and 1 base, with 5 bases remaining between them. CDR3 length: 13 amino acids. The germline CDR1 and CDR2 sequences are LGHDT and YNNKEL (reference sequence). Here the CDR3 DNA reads TGTGCCAGCAGCCAATTCAAGAACACTGAAGCTTTCTTT. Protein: CASSQFKNTEAFF.

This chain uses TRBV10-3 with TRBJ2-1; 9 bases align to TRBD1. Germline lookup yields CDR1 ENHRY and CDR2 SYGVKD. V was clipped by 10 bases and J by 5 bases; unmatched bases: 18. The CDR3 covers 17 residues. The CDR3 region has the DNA TGTGCCACCACCCGGGACAGGGTTTCCCTACGCGACAATGAGCAGTTCTTC. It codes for CATTRDRVSLRDNEQFF.

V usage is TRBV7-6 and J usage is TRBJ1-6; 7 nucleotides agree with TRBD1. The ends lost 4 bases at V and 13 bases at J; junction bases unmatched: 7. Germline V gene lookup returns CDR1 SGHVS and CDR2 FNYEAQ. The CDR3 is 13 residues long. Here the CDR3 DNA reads TGTGCCAGCAGCTCAGACAGGGCAAAGCCCCTCCACTTT. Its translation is CASSSDRAKPLHF.

Here the CDR3 DNA reads TGTGCCAGCACCAGGACGGGAAATAATGAAAAACTGTTTTTT. Translated, it gives CASTRTGNNEKLFF. The chain combines TRBV7-9 with TRBJ1-4; D call uncertain. Germline V gene lookup returns CDR1 SEHNR and CDR2 FQNEAQ (reference sequence). CDR3 length: 14 amino acids. V was shortened by 7 bases and J by 4 bases, with 13 bases between the two germline ends.

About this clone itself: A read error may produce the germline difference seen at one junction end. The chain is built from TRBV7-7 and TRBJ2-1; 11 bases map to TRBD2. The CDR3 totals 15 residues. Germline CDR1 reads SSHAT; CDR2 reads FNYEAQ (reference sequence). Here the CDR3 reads CASSRGTSGYNEQFF. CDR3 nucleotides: TGTGCTAGCAGCCGTGGGACTAGCGGTTACAATGAGCAGTTCTTC. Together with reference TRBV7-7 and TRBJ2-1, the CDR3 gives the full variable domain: GAGVSQSPRYKVTKRGQDVTLRCDPISSHATLYWYQQALGQGPEFLTYFNYEAQPDKSGLPSDRFSAERPEGSISTLTIQRTEQRDSAMYRCASSRGTSGYNEQFFGPGTRLTVL.

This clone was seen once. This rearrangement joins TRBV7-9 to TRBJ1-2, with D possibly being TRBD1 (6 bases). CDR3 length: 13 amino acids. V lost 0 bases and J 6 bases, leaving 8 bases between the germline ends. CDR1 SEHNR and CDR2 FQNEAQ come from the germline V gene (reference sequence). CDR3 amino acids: CASSLADSNGYTF. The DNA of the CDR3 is TGTGCCAGCAGCTTAGCGGACAGCAATGGCTACACCTTC.

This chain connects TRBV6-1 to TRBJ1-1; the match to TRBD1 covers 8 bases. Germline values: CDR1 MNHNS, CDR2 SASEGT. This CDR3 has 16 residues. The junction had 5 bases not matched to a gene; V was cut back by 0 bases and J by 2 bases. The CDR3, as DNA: TGTGCCAGCAGTGAAGCAATCGGACAGGGAAACACTGAAGCTTTCTTT. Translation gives CASSEAIGQGNTEAFF.

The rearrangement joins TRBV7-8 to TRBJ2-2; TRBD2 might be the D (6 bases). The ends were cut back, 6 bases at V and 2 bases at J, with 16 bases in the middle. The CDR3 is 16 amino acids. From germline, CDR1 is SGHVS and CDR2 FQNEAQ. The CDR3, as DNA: TGTGCCAGCAGTCTAACGGGACTCCCAAACACCGGGGAGCTGTTTTTT. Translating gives CASSLTGLPNTGELFF.

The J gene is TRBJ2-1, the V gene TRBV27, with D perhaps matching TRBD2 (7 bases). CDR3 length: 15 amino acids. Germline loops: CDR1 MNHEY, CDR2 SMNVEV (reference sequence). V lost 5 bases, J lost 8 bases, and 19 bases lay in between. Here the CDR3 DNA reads TGTGCCAGCAGTCCCGACGGGGGGCGCATGGATGAGCAGTTCTTC. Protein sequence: CASSPDGGRMDEQFF.

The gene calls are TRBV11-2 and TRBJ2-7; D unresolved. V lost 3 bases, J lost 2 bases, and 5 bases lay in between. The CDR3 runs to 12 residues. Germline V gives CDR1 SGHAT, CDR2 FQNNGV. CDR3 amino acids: CASSFAAYEQYF. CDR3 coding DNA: TGTGCCAGCAGCTTTGCGGCCTACGAGCAGTACTTC.